This T cell receptor (beta chain) is from a study of blood T cell repertoires in COVID-19. Study-wide context: The samples span acute and convalescent COVID-19 from the United States, Italy and Spain. PBMCs, B-cell-depleted T cells, or T cells were the source of the cDNA or gDNA that made up the material.

Study processing details: Nucleated cell number was recorded as an estimate derived from reference gene primer amplification. Sequencing used immunoSEQ multiplex PCR; TCRdb keeps in-frame clones, though not all of them. V and J calls and clone size are as listed in that table; D and trimming were resolved from the DNA. The sample includes nearly 25,000 clones, under 90% of them seen just once. Germline V gives CDR1 LNHDA, CDR2 SQIVND (reference sequence). The CDR3 has 13 amino acids. V was cut by 3 bases and J by 4 bases, with 9 bases left in between. Material: peripheral blood. The genes are TRBV19 and TRBJ2-5; weak D call: TRBD1 (6 bases). This clonotype was sampled from a man between 65 and 85 years old with acute or convalescent COVID-19. Here the CDR3 reads CASSMYRAETQYF. The CDR3 DNA sequence: TGTGCCAGTAGTATGTACAGGGCAGAGACCCAGTACTTC.